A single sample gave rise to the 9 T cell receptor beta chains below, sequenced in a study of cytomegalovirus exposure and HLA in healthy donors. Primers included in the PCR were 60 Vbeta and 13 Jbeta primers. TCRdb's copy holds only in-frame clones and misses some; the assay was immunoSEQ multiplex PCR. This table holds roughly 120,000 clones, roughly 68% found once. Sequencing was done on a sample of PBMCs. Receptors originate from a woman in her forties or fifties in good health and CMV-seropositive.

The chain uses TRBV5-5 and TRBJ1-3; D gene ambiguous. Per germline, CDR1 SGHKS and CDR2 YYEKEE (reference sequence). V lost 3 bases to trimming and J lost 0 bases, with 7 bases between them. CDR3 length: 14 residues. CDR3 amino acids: CASSSGSSGNTIYF. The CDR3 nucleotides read TGTGCCAGCAGCTCTGGCTCCTCTGGAAACACCATATATTTT.

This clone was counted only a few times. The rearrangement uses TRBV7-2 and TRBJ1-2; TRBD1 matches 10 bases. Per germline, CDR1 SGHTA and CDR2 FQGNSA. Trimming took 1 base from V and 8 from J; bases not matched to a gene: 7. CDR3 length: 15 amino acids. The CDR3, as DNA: TGTGCCAGCAGCTTAGATTGGAGGACAGGGGGAGGCTACACCTTC. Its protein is CASSLDWRTGGGYTF.

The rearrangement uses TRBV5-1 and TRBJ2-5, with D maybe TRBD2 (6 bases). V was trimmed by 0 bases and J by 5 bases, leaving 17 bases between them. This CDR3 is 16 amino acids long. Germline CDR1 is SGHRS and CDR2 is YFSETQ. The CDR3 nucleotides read TGCGCCAGCAGCTTGGAGGGACTGGAAGGCTATGAGACCCAGTACTTC. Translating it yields CASSLEGLEGYETQYF. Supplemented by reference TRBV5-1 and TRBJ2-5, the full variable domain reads KAGVTQTPRYLIKTRGQQVTLSCSPISGHRSVSWYQQTPGQGLQFLFEYFSETQRNKGNFPGRFSGRQFSNSRSEMNVSTLELGDSALYLCASSLEGLEGYETQYFGPGTRLLVL.

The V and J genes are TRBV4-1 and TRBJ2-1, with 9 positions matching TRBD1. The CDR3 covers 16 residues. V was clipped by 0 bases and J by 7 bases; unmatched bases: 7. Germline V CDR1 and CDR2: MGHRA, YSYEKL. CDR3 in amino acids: CASSQDQGQGLNEQFF. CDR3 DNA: TGCGCCAGCAGCCAAGATCAGGGACAGGGACTTAATGAGCAGTTCTTC.

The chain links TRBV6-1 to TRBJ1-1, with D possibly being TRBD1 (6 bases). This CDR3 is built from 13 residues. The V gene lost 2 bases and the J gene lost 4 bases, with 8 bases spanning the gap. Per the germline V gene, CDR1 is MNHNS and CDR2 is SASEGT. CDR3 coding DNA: TGTGCCAGCAGTGAAACCAGGGGCACTGAAGCTTTCTTT. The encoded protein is CASSETRGTEAFF.

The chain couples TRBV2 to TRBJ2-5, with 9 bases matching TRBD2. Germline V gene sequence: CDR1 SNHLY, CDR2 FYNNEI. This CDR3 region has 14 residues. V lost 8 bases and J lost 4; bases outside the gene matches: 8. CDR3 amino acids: CASSERGAGETQYF. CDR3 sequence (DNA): TGTGCCAGCTCTGAGCGGGGGGCGGGAGAGACCCAGTACTTC.

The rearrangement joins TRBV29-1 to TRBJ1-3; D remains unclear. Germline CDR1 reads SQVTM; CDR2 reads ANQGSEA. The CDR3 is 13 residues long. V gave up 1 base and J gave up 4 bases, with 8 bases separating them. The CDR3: CSVEGVRGNTIYF. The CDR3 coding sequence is TGCAGCGTTGAAGGGGTGCGGGGAAACACCATATATTTT.

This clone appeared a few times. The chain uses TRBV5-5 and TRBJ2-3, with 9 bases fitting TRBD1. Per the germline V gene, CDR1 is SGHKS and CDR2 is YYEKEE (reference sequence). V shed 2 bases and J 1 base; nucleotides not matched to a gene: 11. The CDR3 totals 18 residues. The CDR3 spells CASSLTGTGWGGTDTQYF. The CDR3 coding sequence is TGTGCCAGCAGCTTAACCGGGACAGGGTGGGGTGGCACAGATACGCAGTATTTT. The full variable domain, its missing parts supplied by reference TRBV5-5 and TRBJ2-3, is DAGVTQSPTHLIKTRGQQVTLRCSPISGHKSVSWYQQVLGQGPQFIFQYYEKEERGRGNFPDRFSARQFPNYSSELNVNALLLGDSALYLCASSLTGTGWGGTDTQYFGPGTRLTVL.

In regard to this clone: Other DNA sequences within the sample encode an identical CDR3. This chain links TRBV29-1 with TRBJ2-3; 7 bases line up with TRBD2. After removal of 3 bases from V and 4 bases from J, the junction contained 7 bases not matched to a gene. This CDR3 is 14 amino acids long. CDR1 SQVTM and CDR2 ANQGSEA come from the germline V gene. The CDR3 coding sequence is TGCAGCGTTGAGGGGGGGAGGGGCGCAGATACGCAGTATTTT. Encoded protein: CSVEGGRGADTQYF.